Listed below are T cell receptor beta chains from one sample, sequenced in a study of prognosis after radiotherapy for stage I lung cancer. TCRdb passed the multiplex PCR reads through MiXCR, listing each CDR3 protein once. The sample lists 30,000 to 40,000 distinct CDR3 sequences, approximately 29% occurring once. This specimen was PBMCs, taken before or after stereotactic body radiation therapy (not recorded which). These receptors were collected from a donor aged 50 or older with non-small cell lung cancer. The CDR3 runs from the conserved cysteine through the conserved F or W. Each record gives: clone size, V gene, CDR3 protein. For some rows the clone size is stated as once, few or many, or as a class when expanded; others skip it.

>many|TRBV10-2
CASSEDRPNTEAFF
>-|TRBV19
CASSTPPGQCNSPLHF
>many|TRBV7-6
CASSLEGGRLGGNTIYF
>many|TRBV6-1
CASSDSSGYGYTF
>many|TRBV7-3
CASSPVSGVDYGYTF
>-|TRBV7-9
CASSSEQGAEPFF
>many|TRBV3-1
CASSQVGGEQYF
>-|TRBV5-1
CASSDGQLLESLHF
>-|TRBV5-4
CASSLNRGSNYGYTF
>many|TRBV6-5
CASSYSKIAGTPQHF
>-|TRBV6-1
CATTGTSGDYNEQFF
>many|TRBV20-1
CSASTQGGSGNTIYF
>many|TRBV5-6
CASSGGPGQGAGTQYF
>many|TRBV27
CASTLGGASDTQYF
>many|TRBV5-4
CASSIGQGAGNTEAFF
>many|TRBV19
CASSMYRNEQFF
>many|TRBV30
CAWNPIGLETQYF
>-|TRBV6-1
CASTHALGTPKTGANVLTF
>many|TRBV2
CASSALSYEQYF
>medium-sized|TRBV7-3
CASSLLAHNSPLHF
>many|TRBV20-1
CSARDVQGIGYTF
>-|TRBV12-5
CASGLANTEAFF
>many|TRBV28
CASSSHPDRYGYTF